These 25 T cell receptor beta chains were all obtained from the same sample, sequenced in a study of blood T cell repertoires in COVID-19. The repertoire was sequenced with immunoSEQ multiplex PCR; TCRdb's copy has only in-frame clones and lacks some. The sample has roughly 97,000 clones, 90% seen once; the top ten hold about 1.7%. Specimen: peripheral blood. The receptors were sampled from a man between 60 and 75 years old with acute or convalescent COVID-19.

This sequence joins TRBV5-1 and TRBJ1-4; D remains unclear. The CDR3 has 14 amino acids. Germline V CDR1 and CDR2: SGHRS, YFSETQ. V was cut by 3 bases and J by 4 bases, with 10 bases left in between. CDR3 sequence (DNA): TGCGCCAGCAGCTCGATAGGGAGTAATGAAAAACTGTTTTTT. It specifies CASSSIGSNEKLFF.

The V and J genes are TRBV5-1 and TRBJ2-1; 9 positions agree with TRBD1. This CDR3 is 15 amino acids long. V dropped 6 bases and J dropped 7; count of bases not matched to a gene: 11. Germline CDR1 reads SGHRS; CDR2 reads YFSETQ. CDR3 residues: CASNSGTGIRNEQFF. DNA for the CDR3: TGCGCCAGCAATTCCGGGACAGGGATCAGGAATGAGCAGTTCTTC.

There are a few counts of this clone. CDR3 nucleotides: TGTGCCAGCAGTTTCGGGGACACCTCCTACGAGCAGTACTTC. Protein sequence: CASSFGDTSYEQYF. V and J are TRBV27 and TRBJ2-7; D is possibly TRBD1 (6 bases). The germline V and J ends were trimmed by 3 bases and 0 bases, with 9 bases remaining between them. Germline lookup yields CDR1 MNHEY and CDR2 SMNVEV (reference sequence). The CDR3 length is 14 residues.

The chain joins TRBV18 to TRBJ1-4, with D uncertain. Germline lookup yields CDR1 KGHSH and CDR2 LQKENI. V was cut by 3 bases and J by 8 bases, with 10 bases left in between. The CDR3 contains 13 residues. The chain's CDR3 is CASSPPGNEKLFF. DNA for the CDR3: TGTGCCAGCTCACCTCCGGGTAACGAAAAACTGTTTTTT. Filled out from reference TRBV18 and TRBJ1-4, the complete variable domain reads NAGVMQNPRHLVRRRGQEARLRCSPMKGHSHVYWYRQLPEEGLKFMVYLQKENIIDESGMPKERFSAEFPKEGPSILRIQQVVRGDSAAYFCASSPPGNEKLFFGSGTQLSVL.

This chain's CDR3 is CASSPTAVSQGVTQYF. The CDR3 region has the DNA TGTGCCAGCTCACCAACTGCCGTTTCGCAGGGGGTGACCCAGTACTTC. The chain couples TRBV18 to TRBJ2-5, with 7 bases identical to TRBD1. Trimming took 2 bases from V and 7 from J; bases not matched to a gene: 13. The germline V gene has CDR1 KGHSH and CDR2 LQKENI. This CDR3 has 16 amino acids.

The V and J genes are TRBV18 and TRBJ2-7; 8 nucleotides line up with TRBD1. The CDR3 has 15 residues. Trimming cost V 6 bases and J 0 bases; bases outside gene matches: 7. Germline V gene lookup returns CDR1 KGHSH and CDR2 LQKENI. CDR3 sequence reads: CASSGGQALSYEQYF. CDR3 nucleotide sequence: TGTGCCAGCTCCGGGGGACAGGCACTCTCCTACGAGCAGTACTTC.

In nucleotides, the CDR3 is TGTGCCAGCCCTCCCCGGGGGACCCAGTACTTC. The encoded protein is CASPPRGTQYF. The genes are TRBV21-1 and TRBJ2-5; no check of the table's D call, TRBD2, against the DNA was made. TRBV21-1 is given as a pseudogene. This CDR3 is built from 11 residues.

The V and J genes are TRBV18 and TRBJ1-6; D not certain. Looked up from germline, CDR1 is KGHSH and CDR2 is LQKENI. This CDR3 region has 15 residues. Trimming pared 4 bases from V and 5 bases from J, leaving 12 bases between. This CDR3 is CASSLHRGDNSPLHF. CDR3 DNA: TGTGCCAGCTCACTACACCGCGGGGATAATTCACCCCTCCACTTT.

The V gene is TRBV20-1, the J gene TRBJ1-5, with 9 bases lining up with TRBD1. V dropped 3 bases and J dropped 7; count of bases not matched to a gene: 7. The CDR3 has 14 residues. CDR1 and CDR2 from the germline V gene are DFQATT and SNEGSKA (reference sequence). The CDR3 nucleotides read TGCAGTGCTAGTGAACAGGGGGCAGGGCAGCCCCAGCATTTT. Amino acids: CSASEQGAGQPQHF.

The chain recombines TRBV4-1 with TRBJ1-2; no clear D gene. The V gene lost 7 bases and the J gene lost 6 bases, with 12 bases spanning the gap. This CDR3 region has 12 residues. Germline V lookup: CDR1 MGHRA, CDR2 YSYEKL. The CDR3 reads CASKEIGNGYTF. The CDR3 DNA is TGCGCCAGCAAGGAGATAGGCAATGGCTACACCTTC.

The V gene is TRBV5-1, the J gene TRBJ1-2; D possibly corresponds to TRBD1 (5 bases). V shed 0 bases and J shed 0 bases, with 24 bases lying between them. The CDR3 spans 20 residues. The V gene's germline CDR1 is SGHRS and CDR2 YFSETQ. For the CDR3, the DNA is TGCGCCAGCAGCTTGGCCACTTTACAGGATTACATCCAACCTAACTATGGCTACACCTTC. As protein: CASSLATLQDYIQPNYGYTF.

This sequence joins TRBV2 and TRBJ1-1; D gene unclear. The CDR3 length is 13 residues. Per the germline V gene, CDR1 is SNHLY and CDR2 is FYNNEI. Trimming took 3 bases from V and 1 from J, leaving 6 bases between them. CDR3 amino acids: CASSDEENTEAFF. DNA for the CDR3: TGTGCCAGCAGTGACGAGGAGAACACTGAAGCTTTCTTT.

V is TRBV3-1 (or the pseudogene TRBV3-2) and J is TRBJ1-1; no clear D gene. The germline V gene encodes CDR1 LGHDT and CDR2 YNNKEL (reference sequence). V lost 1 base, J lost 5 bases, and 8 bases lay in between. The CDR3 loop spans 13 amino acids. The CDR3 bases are TGTGCCAGCAGCCAAGGGGCGCCGACTGAAGCTTTCTTT. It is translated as CASSQGAPTEAFF.

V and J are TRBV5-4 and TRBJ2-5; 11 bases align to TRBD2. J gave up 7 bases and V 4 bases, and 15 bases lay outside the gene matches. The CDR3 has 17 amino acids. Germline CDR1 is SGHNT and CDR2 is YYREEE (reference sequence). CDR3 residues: CASSPGTSGGRGGTQYF. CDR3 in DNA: TGTGCCAGCAGCCCTGGTACTAGCGGGGGACGAGGTGGGACCCAGTACTTC.

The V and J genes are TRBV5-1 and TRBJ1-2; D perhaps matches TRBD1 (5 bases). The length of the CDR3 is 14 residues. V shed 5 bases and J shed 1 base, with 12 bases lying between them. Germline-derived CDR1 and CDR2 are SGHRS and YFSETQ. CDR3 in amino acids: CASRDTTDNYGYTF. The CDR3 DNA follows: TGCGCCAGCAGGGACACCACGGATAACTATGGCTACACCTTC. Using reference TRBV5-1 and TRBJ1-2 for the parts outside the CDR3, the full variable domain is KAGVTQTPRYLIKTRGQQVTLSCSPISGHRSVSWYQQTPGQGLQFLFEYFSETQRNKGNFPGRFSGRQFSNSRSEMNVSTLELGDSALYLCASRDTTDNYGYTFGSGTRLTVV.

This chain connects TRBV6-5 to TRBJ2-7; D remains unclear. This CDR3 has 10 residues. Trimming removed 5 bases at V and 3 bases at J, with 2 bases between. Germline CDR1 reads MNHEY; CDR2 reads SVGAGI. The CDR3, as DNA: TGTGCCAGCAGTCACTACGAGCAGTACTTC. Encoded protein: CASSHYEQYF.

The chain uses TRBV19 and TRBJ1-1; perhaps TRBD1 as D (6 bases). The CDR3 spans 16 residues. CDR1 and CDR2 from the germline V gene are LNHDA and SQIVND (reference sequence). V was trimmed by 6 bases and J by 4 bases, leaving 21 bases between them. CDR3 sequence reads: CASRTLKSGVFTEAFF. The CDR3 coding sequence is TGTGCCAGTAGGACGCTGAAATCAGGGGTATTCACTGAAGCTTTCTTT.

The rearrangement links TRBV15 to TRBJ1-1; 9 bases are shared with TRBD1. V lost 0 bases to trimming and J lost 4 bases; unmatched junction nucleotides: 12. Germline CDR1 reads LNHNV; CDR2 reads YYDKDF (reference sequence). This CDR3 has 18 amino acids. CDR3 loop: CATSRDPIGQGSFTEAFF. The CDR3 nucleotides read TGTGCCACCAGCAGAGATCCTATCGGACAGGGGTCGTTCACTGAAGCTTTCTTT.

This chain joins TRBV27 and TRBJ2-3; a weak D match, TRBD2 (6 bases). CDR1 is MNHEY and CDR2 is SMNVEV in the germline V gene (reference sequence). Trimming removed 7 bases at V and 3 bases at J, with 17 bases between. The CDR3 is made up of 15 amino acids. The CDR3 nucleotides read TGTGCCAGCACCAGGCGGGACCCGGGTACAGATACGCAGTATTTT. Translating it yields CASTRRDPGTDTQYF.

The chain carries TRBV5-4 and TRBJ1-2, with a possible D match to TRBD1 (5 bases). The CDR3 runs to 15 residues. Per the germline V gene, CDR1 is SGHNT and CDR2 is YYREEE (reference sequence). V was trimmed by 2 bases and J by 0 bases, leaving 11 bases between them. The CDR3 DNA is TGTGCCAGCAGCTTCCAGGGAAGCCCTAACTATGGCTACACCTTC. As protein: CASSFQGSPNYGYTF.

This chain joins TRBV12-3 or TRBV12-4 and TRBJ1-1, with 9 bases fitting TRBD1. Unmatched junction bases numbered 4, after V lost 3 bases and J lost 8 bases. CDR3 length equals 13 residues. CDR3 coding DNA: TGTGCCAGCAGTTTGTGGGGACAGGGCGAAGCTTTCTTT. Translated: CASSLWGQGEAFF.

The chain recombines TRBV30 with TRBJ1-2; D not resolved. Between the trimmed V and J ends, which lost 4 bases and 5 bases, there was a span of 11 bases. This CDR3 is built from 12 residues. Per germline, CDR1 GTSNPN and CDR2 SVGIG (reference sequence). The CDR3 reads CAWIQTPYGYTF. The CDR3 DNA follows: TGTGCCTGGATTCAGACTCCATATGGCTACACCTTC.

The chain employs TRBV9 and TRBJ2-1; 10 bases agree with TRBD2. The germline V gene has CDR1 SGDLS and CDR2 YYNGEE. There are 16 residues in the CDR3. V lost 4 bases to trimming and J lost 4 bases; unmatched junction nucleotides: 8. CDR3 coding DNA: TGTGCCAGCAGCCTGAGGGTAGCGGGGGGTTACAATGAGCAGTTCTTC. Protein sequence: CASSLRVAGGYNEQFF. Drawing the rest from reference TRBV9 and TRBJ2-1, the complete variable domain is DSGVTQTPKHLITATGQRVTLRCSPRSGDLSVYWYQQSLDQGLQFLIQYYNGEERAKGNILERFSAQQFPDLHSELNLSSLELGDSALYFCASSLRVAGGYNEQFFGPGTRLTVL.

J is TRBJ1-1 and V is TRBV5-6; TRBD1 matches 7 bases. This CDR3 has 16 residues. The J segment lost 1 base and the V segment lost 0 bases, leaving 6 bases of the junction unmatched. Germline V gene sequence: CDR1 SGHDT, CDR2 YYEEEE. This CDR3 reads CASSLATTGWNTEAFF. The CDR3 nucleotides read TGTGCCAGCAGCTTGGCGACGACAGGGTGGAACACTGAAGCTTTCTTT. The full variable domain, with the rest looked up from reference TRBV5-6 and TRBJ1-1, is DAGVTQSPTHLIKTRGQQVTLRCSPKSGHDTVSWYQQALGQGPQFIFQYYEEEERQRGNFPDRFSGHQFPNYSSELNVNALLLGDSALYLCASSLATTGWNTEAFFGQGTRLTVV.

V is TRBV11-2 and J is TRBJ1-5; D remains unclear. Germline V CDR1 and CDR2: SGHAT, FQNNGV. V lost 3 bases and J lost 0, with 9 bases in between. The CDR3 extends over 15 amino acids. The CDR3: CASSLSADSNQPQHF. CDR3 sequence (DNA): TGTGCCAGCAGCTTGAGCGCCGATAGCAATCAGCCCCAGCATTTT.